Shown below are 9 T cell receptor beta chains from a single sample sequenced in a study of blood T cell repertoires in COVID-19. Clones were read by immunoSEQ multiplex PCR, and TCRdb kept only the in-frame ones, dropping some. The sample gives under 300,000 clones, roughly nine tenths of which show up once; roughly 6% is in the top ten. The material sequenced was PBMCs or T cells enriched from blood (not recorded which). The receptors here all came from a woman younger than 45 with acute COVID-19.

The chain joins TRBV10-1 to TRBJ1-5; a weak D match, TRBD1 (6 bases). Germline V gene sequence: CDR1 WNHNN, CDR2 SYGVQD (reference sequence). Deletions cut 10 bases from V and 3 bases from J, with 13 bases between. There are 13 residues in the CDR3. CDR3 DNA sequence: TGCGCCACTTCGACAGGCACCAATCAGCCCCAGCATTTT. Its protein product is CATSTGTNQPQHF.

This chain joins TRBV15 and TRBJ1-4; the match to TRBD1 covers 8 bases. There are 14 residues in the CDR3. Germline CDR1 LNHNV, CDR2 YYDKDF (reference sequence). V shed 6 bases and J 7 bases; nucleotides not matched to a gene: 7. The CDR3 sequence is CATRDQGAGEKLFF. Written as DNA, the CDR3 is TGTGCCACCAGGGACCAGGGGGCCGGTGAAAAACTGTTTTTT. The full variable domain, in which reference TRBV15 and TRBJ1-4 provide the parts outside the CDR3, is DAMVIQNPRYQVTQFGKPVTLSCSQTLNHNVMYWYQQKSSQAPKLLFHYYDKDFNNEADTPDNFQSRRPNTSFCFLDIRSPGLGDTAMYLCATRDQGAGEKLFFGSGTQLSVL.

The CDR3 loop is CASSPRIRDTQGNYGYTF. CDR3 nucleotide sequence: TGTGCCAGCAGCCCTAGAATCCGGGACACCCAAGGGAACTATGGCTACACCTTC. The chain employs TRBV7-8 and TRBJ1-2; D might be TRBD1 (6 bases). Germline CDR1 SGHVS, CDR2 FQNEAQ. V was trimmed by 5 bases and J by 2 bases, leaving 24 bases between them. The CDR3 is made up of 18 amino acids. The complete variable domain, with remaining parts taken from reference TRBV7-8 and TRBJ1-2, reads GAGVSQSPRYKVAKRGQDVALRCDPISGHVSLFWYQQALGQGPEFLTYFQNEAQLDKSGLPSDRFFAERPEGSVSTLKIQRTQQEDSAVYLCASSPRIRDTQGNYGYTFGSGTRLTVV.

Here the CDR3 reads CASSPPQALYGYTF. The DNA of the CDR3 is TGTGCCAGCAGCCCACCCCAGGCCTTATATGGCTACACCTTC. The chain combines TRBV7-9 with TRBJ1-2; no clear D. Germline V CDR1 and CDR2: SEHNR, FQNEAQ (reference sequence). The CDR3 has 14 residues. V lost 5 bases and J 5 bases, leaving 15 bases between the germline ends.

The rearrangement uses TRBV5-1 and TRBJ2-7, with 9 bases matching TRBD1. Looked up from germline, CDR1 is SGHRS and CDR2 is YFSETQ. J lost 6 bases, V lost 9 bases, and 13 bases had no gene match. The CDR3 extends over 14 amino acids. The CDR3 protein is CATRPGTGFPEQYF. In DNA form, the CDR3 reads TGCGCCACACGGCCAGGGACAGGGTTCCCCGAGCAGTACTTC.

CDR3 DNA: TGTGCCAGCAGCCCGGGACTAGCGGGAGTCTCTCAAGCCAAAAACATTCAGTACTTC. Its protein is CASSPGLAGVSQAKNIQYF. The rearrangement uses TRBV5-4 and TRBJ2-4, with 14 bases matching TRBD2. The length of the CDR3 is 19 residues. Per the germline V gene, CDR1 is SGHNT and CDR2 is YYREEE (reference sequence). V lost 4 bases to trimming and J lost 0 bases; unmatched junction nucleotides: 9.

The chain is built from TRBV27 and TRBJ2-2; 8 bases align to TRBD1. Germline V lookup: CDR1 MNHEY, CDR2 SMNVEV (reference sequence). V dropped 5 bases and J dropped 3; count of bases not matched to a gene: 11. The CDR3 extends over 17 amino acids. The CDR3 reads CASSLRGDRSDTGELFF. In DNA form, the CDR3 reads TGTGCCAGCAGTCTGCGCGGGGACAGGTCTGACACCGGGGAGCTGTTTTTT.

Comments on this clone: An end of the junction differs from the germline gene, which may be a read error. The chain uses TRBV7-7 and TRBJ2-5, with 7 nucleotides matching TRBD2. The germline gives CDR1 SSHAT, CDR2 FNYEAQ (reference sequence). This CDR3 is 13 amino acids long. In nucleotides, the CDR3 is TGTGCTAGCAGCTTTGGGGGAGGGGAGACCCAGTACTTC. Translated: CASSFGGGETQYF.

The chain joins TRBV5-4 to TRBJ2-2; 9 bases agree with TRBD2. The CDR3 has 16 amino acids. CDR1 SGHNT and CDR2 YYREEE come from the germline V gene (reference sequence). V was clipped by 2 bases and J by 7 bases; unmatched bases: 9. CDR3 DNA: TGTGCCAGCAGCTTATTAGCGGGGGTGATCGGCGGGGAGCTGTTTTTT. Its protein is CASSLLAGVIGGELFF. Full variable domain (outside the CDR3, taken from reference TRBV5-4 and TRBJ2-2): ETGVTQSPTHLIKTRGQQVTLRCSSQSGHNTVSWYQQALGQGPQFIFQYYREEENGRGNFPPRFSGLQFPNYSSELNVNALELDDSALYLCASSLLAGVIGGELFFGEGSRLTVL.